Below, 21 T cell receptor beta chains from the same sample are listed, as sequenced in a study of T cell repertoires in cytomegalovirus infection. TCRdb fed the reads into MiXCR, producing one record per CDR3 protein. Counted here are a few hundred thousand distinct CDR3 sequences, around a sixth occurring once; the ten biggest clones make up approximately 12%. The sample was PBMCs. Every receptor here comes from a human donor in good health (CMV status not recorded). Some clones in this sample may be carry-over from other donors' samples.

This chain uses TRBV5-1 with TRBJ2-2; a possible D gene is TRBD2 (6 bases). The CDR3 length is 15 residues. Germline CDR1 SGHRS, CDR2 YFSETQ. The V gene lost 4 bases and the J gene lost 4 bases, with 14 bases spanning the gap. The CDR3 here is CASSVQGGSTGELFF. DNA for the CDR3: TGCGCCAGCAGCGTCCAGGGAGGATCCACCGGGGAGCTGTTTTTT.

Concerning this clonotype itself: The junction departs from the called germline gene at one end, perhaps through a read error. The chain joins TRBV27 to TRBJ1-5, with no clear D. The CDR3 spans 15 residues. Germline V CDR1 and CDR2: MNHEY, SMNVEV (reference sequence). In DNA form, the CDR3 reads TGTGCCAGCAGTTTAAGCGGCGGGAGCATTCAGCCCCAGCATTTT. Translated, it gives CASSLSGGSIQPQHF.

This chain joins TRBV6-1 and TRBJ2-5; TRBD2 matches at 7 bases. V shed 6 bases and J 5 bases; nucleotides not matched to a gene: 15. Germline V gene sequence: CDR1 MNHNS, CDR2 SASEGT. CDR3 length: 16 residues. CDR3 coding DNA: TGTGCCAGCAGACGCTCCGGAGTCGGGGGAGGGGAGACCCAGTACTTC. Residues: CASRRSGVGGGETQYF.

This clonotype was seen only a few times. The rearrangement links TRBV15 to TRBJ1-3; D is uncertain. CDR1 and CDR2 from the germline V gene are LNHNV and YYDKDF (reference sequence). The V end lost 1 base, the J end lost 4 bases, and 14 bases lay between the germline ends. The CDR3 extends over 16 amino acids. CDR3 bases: TGTGCCACCAGCAGAGCGATCCAACGTTCGGGAAACACCATATATTTT. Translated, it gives CATSRAIQRSGNTIYF.

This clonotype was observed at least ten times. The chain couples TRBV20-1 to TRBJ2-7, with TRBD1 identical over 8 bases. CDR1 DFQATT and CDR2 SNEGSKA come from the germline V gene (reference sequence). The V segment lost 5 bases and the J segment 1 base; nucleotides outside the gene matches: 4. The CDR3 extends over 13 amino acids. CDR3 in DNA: TGCAGTGCTCGGACAGGGCCGTCCTACGAGCAGTACTTC. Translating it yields CSARTGPSYEQYF.

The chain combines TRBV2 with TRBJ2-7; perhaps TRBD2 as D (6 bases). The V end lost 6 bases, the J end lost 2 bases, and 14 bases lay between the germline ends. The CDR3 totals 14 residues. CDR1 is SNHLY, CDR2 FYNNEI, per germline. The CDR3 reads CASSEGSGPYEQYF. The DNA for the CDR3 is TGTGCCAGCAGCGAGGGTAGCGGACCCTACGAGCAGTACTTC.

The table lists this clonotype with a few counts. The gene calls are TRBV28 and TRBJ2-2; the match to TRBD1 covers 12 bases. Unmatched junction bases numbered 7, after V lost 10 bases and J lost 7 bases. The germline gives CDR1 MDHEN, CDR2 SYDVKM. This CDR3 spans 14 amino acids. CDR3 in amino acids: CAIWDRGRNGELFF. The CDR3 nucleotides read TGTGCCATCTGGGACAGGGGGCGCAACGGGGAGCTGTTTTTT.

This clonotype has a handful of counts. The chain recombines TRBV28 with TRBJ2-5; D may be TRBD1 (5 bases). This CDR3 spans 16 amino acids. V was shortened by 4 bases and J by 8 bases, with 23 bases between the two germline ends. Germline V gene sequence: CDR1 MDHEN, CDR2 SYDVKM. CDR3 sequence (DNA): TGTGCCAGCAGTTCCCCCGCAGGGCCCCTGTATGGTACCCAGTACTTC. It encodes CASSSPAGPLYGTQYF.

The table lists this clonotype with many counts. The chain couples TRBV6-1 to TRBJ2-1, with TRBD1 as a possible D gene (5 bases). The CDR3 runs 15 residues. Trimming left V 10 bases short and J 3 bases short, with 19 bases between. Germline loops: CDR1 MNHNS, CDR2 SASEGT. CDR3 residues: CATRPAGQGYNEQFF. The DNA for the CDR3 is TGTGCCACCCGCCCGGCAGGGCAAGGCTACAATGAGCAGTTCTTC.

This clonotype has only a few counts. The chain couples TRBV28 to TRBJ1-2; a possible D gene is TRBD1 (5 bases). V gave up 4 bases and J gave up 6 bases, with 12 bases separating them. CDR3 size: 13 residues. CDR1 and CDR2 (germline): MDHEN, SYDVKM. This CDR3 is CASSYGAKNGYTF. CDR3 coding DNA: TGTGCCAGCAGTTACGGGGCGAAAAATGGCTACACCTTC.

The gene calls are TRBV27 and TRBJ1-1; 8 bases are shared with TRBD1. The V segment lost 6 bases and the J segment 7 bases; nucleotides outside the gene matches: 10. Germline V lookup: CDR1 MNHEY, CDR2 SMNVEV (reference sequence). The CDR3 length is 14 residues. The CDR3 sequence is CASSPPPGQVEAFF. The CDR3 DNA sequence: TGTGCCAGCAGCCCGCCCCCGGGACAGGTTGAAGCTTTCTTT.

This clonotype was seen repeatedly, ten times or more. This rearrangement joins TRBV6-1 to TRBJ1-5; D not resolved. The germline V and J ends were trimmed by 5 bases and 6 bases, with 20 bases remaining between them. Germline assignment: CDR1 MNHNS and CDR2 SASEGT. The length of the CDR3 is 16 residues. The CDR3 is CASSSRRGANIQPQHF. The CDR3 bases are TGTGCCAGCAGTTCGCGTAGAGGAGCTAATATTCAGCCCCAGCATTTT.

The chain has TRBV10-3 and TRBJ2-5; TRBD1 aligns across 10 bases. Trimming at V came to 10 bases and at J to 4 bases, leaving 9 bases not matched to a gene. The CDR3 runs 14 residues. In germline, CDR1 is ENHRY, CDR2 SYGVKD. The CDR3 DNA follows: TGTGCCACCACATTGACAGGGGGCTTAGAGACCCAGTACTTC. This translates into CATTLTGGLETQYF.

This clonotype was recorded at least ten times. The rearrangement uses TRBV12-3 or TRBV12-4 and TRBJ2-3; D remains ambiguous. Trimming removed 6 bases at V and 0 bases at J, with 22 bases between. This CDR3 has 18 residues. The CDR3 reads CASSQSVYRLTSTDTQYF. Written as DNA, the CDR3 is TGTGCCAGCAGCCAAAGCGTGTATCGGCTAACCAGCACAGATACGCAGTATTTT.

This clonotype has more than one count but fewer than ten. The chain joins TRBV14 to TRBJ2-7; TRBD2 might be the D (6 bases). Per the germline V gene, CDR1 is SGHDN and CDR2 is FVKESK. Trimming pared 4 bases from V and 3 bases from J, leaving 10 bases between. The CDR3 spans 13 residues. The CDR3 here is CASSLGTFYEQYF. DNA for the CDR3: TGTGCCAGCAGCCTCGGGACTTTCTACGAGCAGTACTTC.

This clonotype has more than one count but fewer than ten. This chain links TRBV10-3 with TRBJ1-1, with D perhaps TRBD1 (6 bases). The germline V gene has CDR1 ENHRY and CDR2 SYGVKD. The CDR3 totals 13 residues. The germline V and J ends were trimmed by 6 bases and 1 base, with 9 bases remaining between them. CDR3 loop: CAISGGPNTEAFF. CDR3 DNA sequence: TGTGCCATCAGCGGGGGGCCGAACACTGAAGCTTTCTTT.

The CDR3 loop reads CSGRQGAYTGELFF. In DNA, the CDR3 is TGCAGCGGCCGACAGGGGGCTTACACCGGGGAGCTGTTTTTT. The chain is built from TRBV29-1 and TRBJ2-2; 10 bases match TRBD1. J lost 3 bases, V lost 7 bases, and 5 bases had no gene match. Germline values: CDR1 SQVTM, CDR2 ANQGSEA. The CDR3 sequence is 14 residues long.

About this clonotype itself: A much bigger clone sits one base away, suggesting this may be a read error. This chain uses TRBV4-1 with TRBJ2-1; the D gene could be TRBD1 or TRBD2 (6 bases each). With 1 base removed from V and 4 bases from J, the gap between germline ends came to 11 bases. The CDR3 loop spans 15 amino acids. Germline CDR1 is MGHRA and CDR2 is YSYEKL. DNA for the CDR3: TGCGCCAGCAGCCAAGTGAAAGGGGGGTACAATGAGCAGTTCTTC. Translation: CASSQVKGGYNEQFF.

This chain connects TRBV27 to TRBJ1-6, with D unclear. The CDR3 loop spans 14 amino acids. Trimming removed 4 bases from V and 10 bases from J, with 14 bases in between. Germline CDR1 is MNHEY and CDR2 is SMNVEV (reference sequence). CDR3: CASSSWEKGSPLHF. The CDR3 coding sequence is TGTGCCAGCAGTTCCTGGGAGAAGGGATCACCCCTCCACTTT.

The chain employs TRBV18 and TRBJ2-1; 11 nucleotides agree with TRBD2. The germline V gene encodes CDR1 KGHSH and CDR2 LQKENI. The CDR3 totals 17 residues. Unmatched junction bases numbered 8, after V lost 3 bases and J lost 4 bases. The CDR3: CASSPFSTSGAYNEQFF. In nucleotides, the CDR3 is TGTGCCAGCTCACCCTTTTCGACTAGCGGGGCGTACAATGAGCAGTTCTTC.

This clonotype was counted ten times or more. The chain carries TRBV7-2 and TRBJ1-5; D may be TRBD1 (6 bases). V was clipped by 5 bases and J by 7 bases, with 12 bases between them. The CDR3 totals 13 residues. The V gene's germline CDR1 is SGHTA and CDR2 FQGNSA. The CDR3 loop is CASSTQGRQPQHF. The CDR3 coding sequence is TGTGCCAGCAGCACCCAGGGGCGCCAGCCCCAGCATTTT.